The next 15 T cell receptor beta chains were all read from a single sample in a study of T cell responses to AZD1222 COVID-19 vaccine (dated by TCRdb to 2020 to 2023). Libraries were prepared through the immunoSEQ multiplex PCR assay. TCRdb took over this immuneACCESS table, retaining in-frame rearrangements with V and J assigned. Such tables are incomplete; in checked studies, under half of the missing clones stem from an unresolved V gene, and the remainder is unexplained. The sample data list 150,000 to 200,000 clones, and around 93% of these were observed just once. The ten largest clonotypes hold around 2.3% of the sample. According to the study, the label for this sample's time point signals: baseline before first vaccination. The sequencing here drew on peripheral blood, taken on day 0 of AZD1222 vaccination. The receptors shown here come from an adult in good health.

The chain joins TRBV11-2 to TRBJ2-2; no reliable D call. CDR3 length: 11 amino acids. Germline CDR1 and CDR2: SGHAT and FQNNGV. Trimming removed 7 bases from V and 2 bases from J, with 2 bases in between. The CDR3 protein is CASTNTGELFF. In DNA, the CDR3 is TGTGCCAGCACAAACACCGGGGAGCTGTTTTTT.

DNA for the CDR3: TGTGCCAGCAGTTTATCCCGTGGGAATGAGCAGTTCTTC. It yields the protein CASSLSRGNEQFF. The chain joins TRBV27 to TRBJ2-1; D remains unclear. Germline lookup yields CDR1 MNHEY and CDR2 SMNVEV (reference sequence). Trimming shortened V by 0 bases and J by 7 bases, and 7 bases separated the two germline ends. The CDR3 is made up of 13 amino acids.

This chain connects TRBV27 to TRBJ2-7, with D maybe TRBD2 (5 bases). The CDR3 runs 17 residues. Germline CDR1 is MNHEY and CDR2 is SMNVEV (reference sequence). V was cut by 5 bases and J by 2 bases, with 22 bases left in between. CDR3 amino acids: CASSRFGVVGNPYEQYF. For the CDR3, the DNA is TGTGCCAGCAGTCGTTTCGGGGTAGTGGGGAACCCCTACGAGCAGTACTTC.

V gene TRBV19 combines with J gene TRBJ2-3, with 10 bases identical to TRBD2. V dropped 9 bases and J dropped 1; count of bases not matched to a gene: 10. The CDR3 totals 16 residues. Germline V gene lookup returns CDR1 LNHDA and CDR2 SQIVND (reference sequence). CDR3 sequence: CASQRLAGGGTDTQYF. The CDR3 region has the DNA TGTGCCAGCCAGCGACTAGCGGGCGGTGGCACAGATACGCAGTATTTT.

The chain uses TRBV19 and TRBJ2-1, with 7 bases that match TRBD2. Trimming at V came to 9 bases and at J to 0 bases, leaving 5 bases not matched to a gene. Per germline, CDR1 LNHDA and CDR2 SQIVND (reference sequence). CDR3 size: 14 residues. DNA of the CDR3: TGTGCCAGCATGAGGACTAGCTCCTACAATGAGCAGTTCTTC. Amino acids: CASMRTSSYNEQFF.

The chain links TRBV4-1 to TRBJ1-2, with D uncertain. CDR3 length: 16 amino acids. CDR1 MGHRA and CDR2 YSYEKL come from the germline V gene. The V and J ends lost 1 base and 4 bases respectively, with 16 bases between them. The chain's CDR3 is CASSQVPPSRSYGYTF. The CDR3 coding sequence is TGCGCCAGCAGCCAAGTGCCCCCCAGCCGGAGCTATGGCTACACCTTC.

This chain joins TRBV21-1 and TRBJ1-1. TRBV21-1 is a recognized pseudogene. This CDR3 spans 13 amino acids. The CDR3 sequence: CASSKAGRIEAFF. Here the CDR3 DNA reads TGTGCCAGCAGCAAAGCCGGGAGAATTGAAGCTTTCTTT.

The chain has TRBV6-4 and TRBJ2-6; no clear D gene. CDR1 and CDR2 from the germline V gene are MRHNA and SNTAGT. V lost 0 bases to trimming and J lost 2 bases, with 11 bases between them. This CDR3 region has 17 residues. The CDR3 here is CASSDSTQGAGANVLTF. In DNA form, the CDR3 reads TGTGCCAGCAGTGACTCGACCCAAGGTGCTGGGGCCAACGTCCTGACTTTC.

The chain combines TRBV11-2 with TRBJ2-1, with 8 bases identical to TRBD2. V was pared by 4 bases and J by 4 bases, with 6 bases of the junction left unmatched. The germline CDR1 and CDR2 sequences are SGHAT and FQNNGV. The CDR3 loop spans 15 amino acids. The CDR3 sequence is CASSSPRGGYNEQFF. CDR3 coding DNA: TGTGCCAGCAGCTCCCCCCGGGGGGGGTACAATGAGCAGTTCTTC.

The V call is TRBV28, the J call TRBJ2-7; D possibly corresponds to TRBD1 (5 bases). Trimming removed 3 bases from V and 0 bases from J, with 12 bases in between. The germline V gene encodes CDR1 MDHEN and CDR2 SYDVKM. This CDR3 contains 15 residues. CDR3 in DNA: TGTGCCAGCAGTTTTCGACAGTGGGGCTCCTACGAGCAGTACTTC. Translation gives CASSFRQWGSYEQYF.

The gene calls are TRBV7-8 and TRBJ2-5, with TRBD1 identical over 7 bases. This CDR3 is 16 amino acids long. With V trimmed by 4 bases and J by 9 bases, 17 bases remained unmatched. Per germline, CDR1 SGHVS and CDR2 FQNEAQ. The CDR3, as DNA: TGTGCCAGCAGCTCGGAGAGGGGGCCCTCGGCAGGGGCCCAGTACTTC. Translation gives CASSSERGPSAGAQYF.

The J gene is TRBJ2-1, the V gene TRBV28, with no clear D. Germline CDR1 MDHEN, CDR2 SYDVKM. Trimming stripped 3 bases from V and 7 bases from J, with 4 bases between. CDR3 length equals 11 residues. CDR3 nucleotide sequence: TGTGCCAGCAGTTTGATGAATGAGCAGTTCTTC. This codes for CASSLMNEQFF.

The rearrangement uses TRBV19 and TRBJ1-6, with TRBD1 matching over 8 bases. The CDR3 length is 14 residues. Trimming took 3 bases from V and 10 from J; bases not matched to a gene: 5. Germline values: CDR1 LNHDA, CDR2 SQIVND (reference sequence). CDR3 sequence (DNA): TGTGCCAGTAGTATCATGGACAGGGACTCACCCCTCCACTTT. It translates to CASSIMDRDSPLHF.

The chain has TRBV6-5 and TRBJ1-5, with a weak D call TRBD1 (5 bases). The CDR3 extends over 14 amino acids. The V end was cut by 2 bases, the J end by 5 bases, with 10 bases between. Germline V gives CDR1 MNHEY, CDR2 SVGAGI. CDR3 coding DNA: TGTGCCAGCAGTTACGGGGGACCTTATCAGCCCCAGCATTTT. Amino acid sequence: CASSYGGPYQPQHF.

The rearrangement joins TRBV14 to TRBJ1-5; no firm D call. The CDR3 contains 12 residues. Germline V CDR1 and CDR2: SGHDN, FVKESK. Here the CDR3 reads CGGLKSNQPQHF. The CDR3 coding sequence is TGTGGAGGACTGAAGAGCAATCAGCCCCAGCATTTT.